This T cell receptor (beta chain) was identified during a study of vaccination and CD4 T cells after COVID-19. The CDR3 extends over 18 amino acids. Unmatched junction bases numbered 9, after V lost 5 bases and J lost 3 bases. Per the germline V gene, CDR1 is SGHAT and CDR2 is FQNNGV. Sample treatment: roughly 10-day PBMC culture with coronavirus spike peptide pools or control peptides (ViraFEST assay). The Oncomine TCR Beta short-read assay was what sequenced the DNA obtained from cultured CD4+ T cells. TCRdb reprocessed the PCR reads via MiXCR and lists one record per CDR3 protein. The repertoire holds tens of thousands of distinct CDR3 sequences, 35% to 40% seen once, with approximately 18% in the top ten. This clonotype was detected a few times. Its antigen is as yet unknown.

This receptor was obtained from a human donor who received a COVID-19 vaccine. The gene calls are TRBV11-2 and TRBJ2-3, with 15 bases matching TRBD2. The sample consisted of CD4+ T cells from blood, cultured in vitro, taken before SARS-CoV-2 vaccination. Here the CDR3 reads CASSELPGLAGGTDTQYF. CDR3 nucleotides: TGTGCCAGCAGCGAACTGCCGGGACTAGCGGGGGGAACAGATACGCAGTATTTT.